What follows are 22 T cell receptor beta chains derived from one specimen sequenced in a study of T cells in Graves' hyperthyroidism and ophthalmopathy. TCR beta CDR3 regions were amplified from RNA transcripts. Researchers ran a first-round RT-PCR on the TCR CDR3 using the HTBI primer set. TCRdb analysed the multiplex PCR reads with MiXCR anew, one entry per CDR3 protein. This sample yields a few hundred thousand distinct CDR3 sequences, of which roughly an eighth are seen a single time; 4% to 6.5% belongs to the top ten. The sequencing sample was made of blood. All receptors come from a young woman with Graves' hyperthyroidism.

This clonotype was observed many times. The chain has TRBV20-1 and TRBJ2-7; 8 bases match TRBD2. V lost 3 bases, J lost 2 bases, and 6 bases stayed unmatched. CDR1 is DFQATT and CDR2 is SNEGSKA in the germline V gene (reference sequence). CDR3 length: 14 residues. The CDR3 bases are TGCAGTGCTAGTACAGCGGGAGTCACCTACGAGCAGTACTTC. Protein: CSASTAGVTYEQYF.

The gene calls are TRBV6-1 and TRBJ1-2; D may be TRBD1 (5 bases). The germline CDR1 and CDR2 sequences are MNHNS and SASEGT. The CDR3 loop spans 13 amino acids. Trimming stripped 6 bases from V and 7 bases from J, with 15 bases between. The DNA for the CDR3 is TGTGCCAGCAGGACGGGAGGGGTGGGTGGCTACACCTTC. Its protein product is CASRTGGVGGYTF.

The table lists this clonotype with many counts. V usage is TRBV6-5 and J usage is TRBJ1-1; maybe TRBD1 (5 bases). Germline CDR1 reads MNHEY; CDR2 reads SVGAGI. V gave up 1 base and J gave up 1 base, with 7 bases separating them. The CDR3 is 14 residues long. Here the CDR3 reads CASSYLGENTEAFF. As DNA, the CDR3 is TGTGCCAGCAGTTACTTAGGGGAGAACACTGAAGCTTTCTTT.

In the case of this clonotype: The conserved final phenylalanine or tryptophan is absent from the CDR3, which likely points to a read error. J is TRBJ2-5 and V is TRBV28; 9 positions agree with TRBD2. V dropped 2 bases and J dropped 2; count of bases not matched to a gene: 6. This CDR3 has 16 amino acids. CDR1 is MDHEN, CDR2 SYDVKM, per germline. In DNA form, the CDR3 reads TGTGCCAGCAGTTTAGGAAGCGGGAGGCGACAAGAGACCCAGTACCTC. The encoded protein is CASSLGSGRRQETQYL.

This clonotype was detected ten times or more. The chain joins TRBV5-4 to TRBJ2-1; perhaps TRBD2 as D (6 bases). The length of the CDR3 is 15 residues. V was trimmed by 4 bases and J by 9 bases, leaving 20 bases between them. Germline V gene data show CDR1 as SGHNT and CDR2 as YYREEE (reference sequence). This CDR3 is CASSPNQRVSGEQFF. The CDR3 nucleotides are TGTGCCAGCAGCCCAAACCAGCGGGTTTCAGGTGAGCAGTTCTTC.

J is TRBJ1-2 and V is TRBV28, with 10 bases fitting TRBD1. The CDR3 loop spans 14 amino acids. V dropped 4 bases and J dropped 6; count of bases not matched to a gene: 5. The germline gives CDR1 MDHEN, CDR2 SYDVKM. The CDR3: CASSSTGTGDGYTF. In DNA form, the CDR3 reads TGTGCCAGCAGTTCAACCGGGACAGGGGATGGCTACACCTTC.

The rearrangement joins TRBV10-3 to TRBJ2-3, with 7 bases lining up with TRBD2. Germline trimming cut 2 bases from V and 0 bases from J; bases unmatched to any gene: 17. The CDR3 totals 20 residues. Germline lookup yields CDR1 ENHRY and CDR2 SYGVKD. The CDR3 region is CAISEAPPSGAKISTDTQYF. The CDR3, as DNA: TGTGCCATCAGTGAGGCCCCCCCTAGCGGAGCCAAAATAAGCACAGATACGCAGTATTTT.

The J gene is TRBJ2-2, the V gene TRBV9; the match to TRBD2 covers 7 bases. The V gene end was trimmed by 0 bases and the J gene end by 0 bases; junction bases not matched to a gene: 2. The germline gives CDR1 SGDLS, CDR2 YYNGEE. The CDR3 is 16 amino acids. For the CDR3, the DNA is TGTGCCAGCAGCGTAGGGGAGGGGTCGAACACCGGGGAGCTGTTTTTT. Protein: CASSVGEGSNTGELFF.

This chain connects TRBV7-8 to TRBJ2-1, with 9 bases aligning to TRBD2. Looked up from germline, CDR1 is SGHVS and CDR2 is FQNEAQ. The CDR3 extends over 15 amino acids. With V trimmed by 4 bases and J by 5 bases, 6 bases remained unmatched. The DNA of the CDR3 is TGTGCCAGCAGCTCCTCGGGACTAGCTGACAATGAGCAGTTCTTC. This sequence encodes CASSSSGLADNEQFF.

This clonotype has ten or more counts. The chain uses TRBV6-6 and TRBJ1-5; D gene ambiguous. Germline V gene lookup returns CDR1 MNHNY and CDR2 SVGAGI (reference sequence). This CDR3 region has 18 residues. The ends were cut back, 0 bases at V and 0 bases at J, with 15 bases in the middle. CDR3 amino acids: CASSYSGRYQYSNQPQHF. The CDR3 nucleotides are TGTGCCAGCAGTTACTCCGGACGGTACCAGTATAGCAATCAGCCCCAGCATTTT.

A remark on this clonotype: A much larger clonotype is one base distant, so this may be a read error. V is TRBV5-1 and J is TRBJ2-1, with 9 bases matching TRBD2. CDR1 and CDR2 (germline): SGHRS, YFSETQ. CDR3 size: 15 residues. The CDR3 sequence: CTSSFRLAENNEQFF. In nucleotides, the CDR3 is TGCACCAGCAGTTTTAGACTAGCGGAGAACAATGAGCAGTTCTTC.

At least ten counts were recorded for this clonotype. V usage is TRBV20-1 and J usage is TRBJ2-5; no clear D. V shed 0 bases and J shed 5 bases, with 13 bases lying between them. CDR3 length: 14 amino acids. Germline V CDR1 and CDR2: DFQATT, SNEGSKA (reference sequence). The CDR3 nucleotides read TGCAGTGCTAGAGAGGGTGGCCGAATGGAGACCCAGTACTTC. Its protein is CSAREGGRMETQYF.

This clonotype was counted a few times. This sequence joins TRBV20-1 and TRBJ2-7; possibly TRBD2 for D (5 bases). Germline V CDR1 and CDR2: DFQATT, SNEGSKA (reference sequence). With 6 bases removed from V and 1 base from J, the gap between germline ends came to 13 bases. This CDR3 has 13 residues. The CDR3 here is CSATDLLSYEQYF. The CDR3 DNA sequence: TGCAGTGCCACGGACTTGTTATCCTACGAGCAGTACTTC.

This clonotype was recorded at least ten times. The genes are TRBV7-3 and TRBJ2-1; a possible D gene is TRBD2 (5 bases). In germline, CDR1 is SGHTA, CDR2 FQGTGA. This CDR3 is built from 14 residues. Trimming pared 1 base from V and 8 bases from J, leaving 12 bases between. CDR3 residues: CASSLKGDFYEQFF. The CDR3 nucleotides are TGTGCCAGCAGCTTAAAGGGAGACTTTTATGAGCAGTTCTTC.

This sequence joins TRBV19 and TRBJ2-5, with D unclear. The CDR3 runs 12 residues. Germline V gives CDR1 LNHDA, CDR2 SQIVND (reference sequence). Trimming shortened V by 5 bases and J by 6 bases, and 10 bases separated the two germline ends. The CDR3 DNA follows: TGTGCCAGTAGTTCTGATAGCAAGACCCAGTACTTC. Its translation is CASSSDSKTQYF.

This clonotype was found many times. The chain employs TRBV28 and TRBJ1-5, with a weak D call TRBD1 (5 bases). The CDR3 spans 16 residues. V shed 5 bases and J shed 7 bases, with 21 bases lying between them. CDR1 and CDR2 from the germline V gene are MDHEN and SYDVKM. DNA for the CDR3: TGTGCCAGCAGTGGGCCCCCCGTGGGGCGGGGACAGCCCCAGCATTTT. Its protein product is CASSGPPVGRGQPQHF.

This clonotype came up many times. The chain is built from TRBV3-1 and TRBJ2-3; D uncertain. Germline lookup yields CDR1 LGHDT and CDR2 YNNKEL (reference sequence). V gave up 3 bases and J gave up 3 bases, with 16 bases separating them. There are 16 residues in the CDR3. For the CDR3, the DNA is TGTGCCAGCAGCCAGGATGGACGCCATCCAACAGATACGCAGTATTTT. Residues: CASSQDGRHPTDTQYF.

This clonotype came up many times. J is TRBJ1-5 and V is TRBV28; TRBD1 is a possible D gene (6 bases). This CDR3 is built from 15 residues. The V gene's germline CDR1 is MDHEN and CDR2 SYDVKM. V was pared by 3 bases and J by 6 bases, with 15 bases between. CDR3 protein: CASSFRGGVFQPQHF. CDR3 bases: TGTGCCAGCAGTTTCAGGGGAGGGGTATTTCAGCCCCAGCATTTT.

This clonotype was observed a few times. The genes are TRBV6-1 and TRBJ1-5; the D is unclear. CDR3 size: 12 residues. Trimming took off 8 bases at V and 7 bases at J, with 12 bases between the two ends. Per germline, CDR1 MNHNS and CDR2 SASEGT. CDR3 nucleotides: TGTGCCAGCGGTTATGGGCGGCAGCCCCAGCATTTT. Translation: CASGYGRQPQHF.

In nucleotides, the CDR3 is TGCGCCAGCAGCCAGGAGAGCACCGGGGAGCTGTTTTTT. Translation: CASSQESTGELFF. The V call is TRBV4-1, the J call TRBJ2-2, with D hard to call. V was clipped by 3 bases and J by 4 bases, with 6 bases between them. This CDR3 has 13 residues. Germline-derived CDR1 and CDR2 are MGHRA and YSYEKL.

This clonotype was counted ten times or more. The V and J genes are TRBV5-1 and TRBJ2-1; D is ambiguous. Trimming took off 1 base at V and 1 base at J, with 12 bases between the two ends. CDR1 and CDR2 (germline): SGHRS, YFSETQ. The CDR3 consists of 16 residues. CDR3 sequence: CASSLWPTKSYNEQFF. The CDR3 DNA sequence: TGCGCCAGCAGCTTGTGGCCCACCAAATCCTACAATGAGCAGTTCTTC.

The J gene is TRBJ2-1, the V gene TRBV11-2; no clear D gene. The CDR3 contains 12 residues. The V gene's germline CDR1 is SGHAT and CDR2 FQNNGV. Between the trimmed V and J ends, which lost 7 bases and 6 bases, there was a span of 10 bases. CDR3 amino acids: CASNIGGNEQFF. DNA of the CDR3: TGTGCCAGCAACATAGGTGGCAATGAGCAGTTCTTC.